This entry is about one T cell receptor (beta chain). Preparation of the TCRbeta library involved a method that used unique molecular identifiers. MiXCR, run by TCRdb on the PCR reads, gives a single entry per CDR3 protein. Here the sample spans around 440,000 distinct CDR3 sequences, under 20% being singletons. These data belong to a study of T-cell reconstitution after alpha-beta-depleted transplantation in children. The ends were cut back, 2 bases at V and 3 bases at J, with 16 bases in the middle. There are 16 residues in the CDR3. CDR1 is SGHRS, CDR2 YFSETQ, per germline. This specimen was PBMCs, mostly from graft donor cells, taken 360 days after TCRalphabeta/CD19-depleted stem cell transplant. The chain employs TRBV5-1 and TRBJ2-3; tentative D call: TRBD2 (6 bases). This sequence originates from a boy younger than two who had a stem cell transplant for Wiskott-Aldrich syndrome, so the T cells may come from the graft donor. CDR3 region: CASSLPRLGGTDTQYF. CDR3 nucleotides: TGCGCCAGCAGCTTACCTAGACTAGGTGGGACAGATACGCAGTATTTT.